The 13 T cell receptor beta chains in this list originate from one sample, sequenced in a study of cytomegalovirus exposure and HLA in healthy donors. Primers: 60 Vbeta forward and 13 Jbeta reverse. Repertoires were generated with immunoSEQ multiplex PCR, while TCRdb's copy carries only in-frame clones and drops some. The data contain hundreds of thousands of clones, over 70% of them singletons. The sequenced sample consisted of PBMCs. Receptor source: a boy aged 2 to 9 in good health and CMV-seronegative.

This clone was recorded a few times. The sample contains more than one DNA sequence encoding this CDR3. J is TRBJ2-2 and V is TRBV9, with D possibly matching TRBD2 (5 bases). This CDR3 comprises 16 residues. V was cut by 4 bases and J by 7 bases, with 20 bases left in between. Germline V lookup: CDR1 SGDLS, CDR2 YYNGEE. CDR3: CASSPARWGVIGELFF. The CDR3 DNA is TGTGCCAGCAGCCCCGCCAGGTGGGGAGTGATCGGGGAGCTGTTTTTT.

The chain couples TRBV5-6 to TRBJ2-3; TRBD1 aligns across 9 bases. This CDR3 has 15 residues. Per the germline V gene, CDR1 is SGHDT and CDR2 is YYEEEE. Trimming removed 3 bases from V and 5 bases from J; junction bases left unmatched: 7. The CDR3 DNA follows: TGTGCCAGCAGCTACCGGACAGGGGTTGGAGATACGCAGTATTTT. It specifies CASSYRTGVGDTQYF.

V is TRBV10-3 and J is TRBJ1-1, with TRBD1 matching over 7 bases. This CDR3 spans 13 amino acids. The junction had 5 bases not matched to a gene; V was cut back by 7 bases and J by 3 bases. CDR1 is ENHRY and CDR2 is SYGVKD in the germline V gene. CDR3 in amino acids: CAITQGEHTEAFF. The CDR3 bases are TGTGCCATCACCCAGGGGGAACACACTGAAGCTTTCTTT.

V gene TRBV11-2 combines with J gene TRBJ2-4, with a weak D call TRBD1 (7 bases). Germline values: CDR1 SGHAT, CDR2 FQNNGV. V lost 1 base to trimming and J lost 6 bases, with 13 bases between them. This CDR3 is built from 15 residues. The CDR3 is CASSLGVQGGNIQYF. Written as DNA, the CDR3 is TGTGCCAGCAGCTTAGGGGTCCAGGGGGGAAACATTCAGTACTTC.

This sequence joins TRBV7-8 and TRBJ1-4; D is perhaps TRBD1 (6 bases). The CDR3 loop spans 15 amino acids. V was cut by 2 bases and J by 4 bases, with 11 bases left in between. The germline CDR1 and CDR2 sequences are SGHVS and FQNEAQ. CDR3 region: CASSLTRGVNEKLFF. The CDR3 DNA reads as TGTGCCAGCAGCTTAACCAGGGGCGTTAATGAAAAACTGTTTTTT.

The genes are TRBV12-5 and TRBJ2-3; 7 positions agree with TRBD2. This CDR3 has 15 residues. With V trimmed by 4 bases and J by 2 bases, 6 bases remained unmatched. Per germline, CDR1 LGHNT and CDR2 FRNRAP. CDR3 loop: CASGSRDYLTDTQYF. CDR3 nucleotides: TGTGCTAGTGGTTCCCGGGACTACCTCACAGATACGCAGTATTTT.

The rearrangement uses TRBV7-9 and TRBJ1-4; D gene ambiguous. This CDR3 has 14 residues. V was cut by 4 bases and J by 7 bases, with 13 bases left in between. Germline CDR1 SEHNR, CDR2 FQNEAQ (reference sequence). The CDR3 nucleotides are TGTGCCAGCAGCTCCGCGTGGGCCCCTGAAAAACTGTTTTTT. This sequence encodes CASSSAWAPEKLFF.

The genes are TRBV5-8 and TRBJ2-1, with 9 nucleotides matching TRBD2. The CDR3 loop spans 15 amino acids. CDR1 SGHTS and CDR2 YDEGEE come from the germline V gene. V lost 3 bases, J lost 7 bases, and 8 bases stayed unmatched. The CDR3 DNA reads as TGTGCCAGCAGCTCGCTAGCGGGGCCCCAAAATGAGCAGTTCTTC. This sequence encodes CASSSLAGPQNEQFF.

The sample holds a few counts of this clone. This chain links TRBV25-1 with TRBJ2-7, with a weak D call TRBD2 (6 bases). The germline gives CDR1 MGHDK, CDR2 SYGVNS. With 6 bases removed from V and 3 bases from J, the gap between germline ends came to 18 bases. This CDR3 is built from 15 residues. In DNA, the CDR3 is TGTGCCAGCAGCCCGGAAGGGCCGGAGGGCTACGAGCAGTACTTC. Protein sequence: CASSPEGPEGYEQYF.

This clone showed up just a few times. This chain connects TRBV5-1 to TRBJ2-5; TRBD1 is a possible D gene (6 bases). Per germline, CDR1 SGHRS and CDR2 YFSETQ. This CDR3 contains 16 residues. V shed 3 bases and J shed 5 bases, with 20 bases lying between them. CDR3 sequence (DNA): TGCGCCAGCAGCTCGATAGGGGGTATAGCCTTGGAGACCCAGTACTTC. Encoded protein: CASSSIGGIALETQYF.

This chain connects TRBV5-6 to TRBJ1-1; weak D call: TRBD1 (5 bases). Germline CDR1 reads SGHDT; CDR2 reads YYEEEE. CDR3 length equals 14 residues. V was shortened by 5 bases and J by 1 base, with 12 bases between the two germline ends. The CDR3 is CASSPGWGNTEAFF. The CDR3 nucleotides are TGTGCCAGCAGTCCAGGGTGGGGGAACACTGAAGCTTTCTTT.

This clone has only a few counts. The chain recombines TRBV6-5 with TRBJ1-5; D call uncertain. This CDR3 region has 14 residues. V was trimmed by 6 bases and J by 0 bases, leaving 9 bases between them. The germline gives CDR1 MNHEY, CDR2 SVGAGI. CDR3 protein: CASRRRNSNQPQHF. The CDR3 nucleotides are TGTGCCAGCAGGCGGCGGAATAGCAATCAGCCCCAGCATTTT.

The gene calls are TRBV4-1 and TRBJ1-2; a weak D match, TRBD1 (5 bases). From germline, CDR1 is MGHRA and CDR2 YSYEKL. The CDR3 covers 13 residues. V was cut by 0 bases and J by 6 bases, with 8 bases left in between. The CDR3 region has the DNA TGCGCCAGCAGCCAAGAACGGGGGGATGGCTACACCTTC. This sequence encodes CASSQERGDGYTF.